A selection of T cell receptor beta chains follows, all from one sample in a study of blood T cell repertoires in COVID-19. Assay: immunoSEQ multiplex PCR; the TCRdb copy retains only in-frame clones and omits some. The sample lists about 280,000 clones; 83% were seen once. The sequenced sample was peripheral blood. The receptors here all came from a woman in her 50s who had recovered from COVID-19. Each CDR3 is given with its conserved first and last residue. The D gene is left open where the match is weak. Where a row states a size, it is once, few, many or the class of an expanded clone; other rows omit it.

TRBV27	TRBD1	TRBJ2-7	-	CASSSGTASYEQYF	TGTGCCAGCAGCTCCGGGACAGCCTCCTACGAGCAGTACTTC
TRBV2	TRBD1	TRBJ2-2	-	CASRGGTGDAGELFF	TGTGCCAGCAGGGGCGGGACAGGGGATGCCGGGGAGCTGTTTTTT
TRBV1	-	TRBJ1-3	-	CTSSPPGGHSGNTIYF	TGCACCAGCAGCCCCCCGGGCGGACACTCTGGAAACACCATATATTTT
TRBV7-2	TRBD2	TRBJ2-1	-	CASSRLAGGPFNEQFF	TGTGCCAGCAGCAGACTAGCGGGAGGGCCTTTCAATGAGCAGTTCTTC
TRBV10-3	-	TRBJ2-4	-	CAISDMGGRGNIQYF	TGTGCCATCAGTGATATGGGGGGACGAGGAAACATTCAGTACTTC
TRBV19	TRBD1	TRBJ2-7	-	CASSTGQGAYEQYF	TGTGCCAGTAGTACGGGACAGGGGGCTTACGAGCAGTACTTC
TRBV6-8	TRBD1	TRBJ1-5	-	CASTRQGARLGAQHF	TGTGCCAGCACCCGACAGGGGGCACGTCTTGGGGCCCAGCATTTT
TRBV23-1	-	TRBJ2-7	-	CASTRDTRLEQYF	TGCGCCAGCACCCGGGATACCCGCCTCGAGCAGTACTTC
TRBV19	-	TRBJ1-2	-	CASSIADKGYTF	TGTGCCAGTAGTATCGCTGACAAAGGCTACACCTTC
TRBV7-9	-	TRBJ1-3	-	CASSYGGLNTIYF	TGTGCCAGCAGCTATGGGGGCTTGAACACCATATATTTT
TRBV5-1	TRBD2	TRBJ2-1	-	CASSLASGLAAYNEQFF	TGCGCCAGCAGCCTCGCTTCCGGACTAGCGGCTTACAATGAGCAGTTCTTC
TRBV6-5	-	TRBJ1-1	-	CASSYSSSGVNTEAFF	TGTGCCAGCAGTTACTCGAGTTCAGGGGTGAACACTGAAGCTTTCTTT
TRBV7-3	TRBD1	TRBJ1-1	once	CASSYTIQGDTEAFF	TGTGCCAGCAGCTACACAATACAGGGGGACACTGAAGCTTTCTTT
TRBV4-2	-	TRBJ1-1	-	CASSYDGPPGGMNTEAFF	TGTGCCAGCAGCTACGACGGACCGCCCGGGGGAATGAACACTGAAGCTTTCTTT
TRBV6-2/TRBV6-3	-	TRBJ1-1	-	CASSYSKGLGPTEAFF	TGTGCCAGCAGTTACTCGAAGGGGTTGGGGCCCACTGAAGCTTTCTTT
TRBV2	-	TRBJ2-5	-	CASSEVSPPKETQYF	TGTGCCAGCAGTGAAGTAAGCCCACCGAAAGAGACCCAGTACTTC
TRBV29-1	-	TRBJ2-2	-	CSVGGGNTGELFF	TGCAGCGTTGGCGGAGGGAACACCGGGGAGCTGTTTTTT
TRBV7-9	-	TRBJ2-7	-	CASSLTPAGSYEQYF	TGTGCCAGCAGTCTCACCCCCGCCGGGAGCTACGAGCAGTACTTC
TRBV4-3	-	TRBJ2-7	-	CASSQDPGGGYEQYF	TGCGCCAGCAGCCAAGATCCGGGGGGCGGCTACGAGCAGTACTTC
TRBV5-5	TRBD1	TRBJ1-1	once	CASSWTGDSFGTEAFF	TGTGCCAGCAGCTGGACAGGGGATTCCTTCGGCACTGAAGCTTTCTTT
TRBV6-5	TRBD1	TRBJ1-2	-	CASKYRGGYTF	TGTGCCAGCAAATACAGGGGCGGCTACACCTTC
TRBV7-8	-	TRBJ2-2	many	CASSLGNSGGTGELFF	TGTGCCAGCAGCTTAGGTAATAGCGGTGGCACCGGGGAGCTGTTTTTT
TRBV6-2/TRBV6-3	TRBD2	TRBJ2-1	-	CASSYGLAGKYEQFF	TGTGCCAGCAGTTACGGACTAGCGGGAAAGTATGAGCAGTTCTTC